This TCR beta chain was recovered during a study of T-cell reconstitution after alpha-beta-depleted transplantation in children. Whole-study findings and limits: Newly made T cells mostly supplied T-cell counts and diversity one year after transplant.

This clonotype was counted only a few times. Its antigen remains unidentified. Preparing the TCRbeta library involved the use of unique molecular identifiers. MiXCR, applied by TCRdb to the PCR reads, yields one record per CDR3 protein. This repertoire shows 300,000 to 350,000 distinct CDR3 sequences, roughly 25% found once; its top ten account for 9.5% to 13%. The CDR3 consists of 15 residues. The germline V gene has CDR1 SGHAT and CDR2 FQNNGV. V shed 1 base and J 8 bases; nucleotides not matched to a gene: 6. The sequence derives from a male patient aged 5 to 17 who had a stem cell transplant for acute lymphoblastic leukemia, so the T cells may come from the graft donor. This material consisted of PBMCs, mostly from graft donor cells, taken 180 days after TCRalphabeta/CD19-depleted stem cell transplant. The V and J genes are TRBV11-2 and TRBJ2-2; 8 bases are a match to TRBD2. The CDR3 region has the DNA TGTGCCAGCAGCTTAGTTGGACTAGCAGCGGGGGAGCTGTTTTTT. It specifies CASSLVGLAAGELFF.